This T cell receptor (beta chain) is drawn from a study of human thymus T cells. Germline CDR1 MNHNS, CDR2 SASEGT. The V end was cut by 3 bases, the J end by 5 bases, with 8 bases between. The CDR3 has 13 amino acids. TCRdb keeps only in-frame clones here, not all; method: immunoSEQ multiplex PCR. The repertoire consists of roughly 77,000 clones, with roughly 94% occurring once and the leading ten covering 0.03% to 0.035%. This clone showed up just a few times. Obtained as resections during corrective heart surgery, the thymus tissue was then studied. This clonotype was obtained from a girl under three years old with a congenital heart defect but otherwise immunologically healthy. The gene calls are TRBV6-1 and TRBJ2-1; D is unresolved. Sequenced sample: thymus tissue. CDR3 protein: CASSDRSNNEQFF. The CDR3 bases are TGTGCCAGCAGTGACCGTTCTAACAATGAGCAGTTCTTC.